Sequencing of this T cell receptor (beta chain) was carried out in a study of response to subunit inactivated influenza vaccine. Via MiXCR, TCRdb re-called the RT-PCR reads, giving one row per CDR3 protein. The table includes approximately 700,000 distinct CDR3 sequences, about 14% detected once. This clonotype showed up just a few times. The antigen is undetermined. Germline CDR1 is MNHEY and CDR2 is SVGAGI. Deletions cut 4 bases from V and 6 bases from J, with 13 bases between. CDR3 size: 13 residues. Points from the study as a whole: T cells newly recruited by each seasonal influenza vaccination are few, the authors suggested.

This specimen was PBMCs from blood, taken around two weeks before vaccination. The chain links TRBV6-5 to TRBJ2-7; D is perhaps TRBD1 (5 bases). This receptor was taken from a man aged 50 to 60 who received an inactivated influenza vaccine. The CDR3 sequence is CASSLEWGVEQYF. CDR3 nucleotides: TGTGCCAGCAGTTTAGAGTGGGGCGTCGAGCAGTACTTC.